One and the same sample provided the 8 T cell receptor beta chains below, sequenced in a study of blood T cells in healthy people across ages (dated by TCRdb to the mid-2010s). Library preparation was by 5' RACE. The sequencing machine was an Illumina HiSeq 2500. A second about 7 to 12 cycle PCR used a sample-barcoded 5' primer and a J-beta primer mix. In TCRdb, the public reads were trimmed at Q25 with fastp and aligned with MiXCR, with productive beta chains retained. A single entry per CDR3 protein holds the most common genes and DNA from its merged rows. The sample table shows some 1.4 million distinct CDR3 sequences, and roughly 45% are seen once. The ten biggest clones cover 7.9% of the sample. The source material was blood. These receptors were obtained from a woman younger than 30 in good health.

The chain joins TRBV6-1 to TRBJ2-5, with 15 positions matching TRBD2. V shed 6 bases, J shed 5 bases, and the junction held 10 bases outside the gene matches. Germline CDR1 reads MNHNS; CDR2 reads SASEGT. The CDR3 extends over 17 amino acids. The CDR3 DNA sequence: TGTGCCAGCAGCCCTCGGACTAGCGGGAGGGTCGGGGAGACCCAGTACTTC. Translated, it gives CASSPRTSGRVGETQYF.

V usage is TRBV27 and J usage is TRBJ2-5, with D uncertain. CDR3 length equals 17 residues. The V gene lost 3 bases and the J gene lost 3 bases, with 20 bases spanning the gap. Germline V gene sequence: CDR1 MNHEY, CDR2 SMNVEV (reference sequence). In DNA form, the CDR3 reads TGTGCCAGCAGTTTCCTGGCCCGCGCCGGCCGAGAAGAGACCCAGTACTTC. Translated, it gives CASSFLARAGREETQYF.

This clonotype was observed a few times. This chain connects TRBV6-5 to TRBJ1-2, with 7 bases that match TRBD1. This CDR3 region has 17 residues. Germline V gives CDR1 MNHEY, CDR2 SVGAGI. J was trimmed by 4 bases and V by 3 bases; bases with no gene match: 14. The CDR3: CASSYMGVNRGFYGYTF. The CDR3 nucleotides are TGTGCCAGCAGTTATATGGGTGTGAACAGGGGTTTCTATGGCTACACCTTC.

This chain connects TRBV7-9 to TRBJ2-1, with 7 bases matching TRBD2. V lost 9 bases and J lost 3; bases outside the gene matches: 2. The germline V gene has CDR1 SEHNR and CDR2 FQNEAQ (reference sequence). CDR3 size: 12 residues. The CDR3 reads CASGLVYNEQFF. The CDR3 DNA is TGTGCCAGTGGACTAGTCTACAATGAGCAGTTCTTC.

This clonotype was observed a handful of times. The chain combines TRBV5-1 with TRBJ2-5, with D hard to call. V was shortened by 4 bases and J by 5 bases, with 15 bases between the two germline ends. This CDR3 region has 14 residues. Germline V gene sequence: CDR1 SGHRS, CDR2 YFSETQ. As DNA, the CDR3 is TGCGCCAGCAGCCCCGGTGCCAGCAAGGAGACCCAGTACTTC. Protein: CASSPGASKETQYF.

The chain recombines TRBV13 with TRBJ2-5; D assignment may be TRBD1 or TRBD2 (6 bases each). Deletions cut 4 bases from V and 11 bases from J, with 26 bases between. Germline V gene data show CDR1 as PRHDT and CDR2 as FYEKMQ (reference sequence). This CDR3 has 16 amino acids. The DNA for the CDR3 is TGTGCCAGCAGCTCCCCCCGGACGGGGGCCCAGGGTTTGCAGTACTTC. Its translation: CASSSPRTGAQGLQYF.

CDR3 sequence reads: CASSLGLQGWNTEAFF. Here the CDR3 DNA reads TGTGCCAGCAGCTTAGGCTTGCAGGGATGGAACACTGAAGCTTTCTTT. The rearrangement joins TRBV7-9 to TRBJ1-1, with a weak D call TRBD1 (5 bases). Trimming took off 1 base at V and 1 base at J, with 13 bases between the two ends. CDR3 length equals 16 residues. Germline V gene lookup returns CDR1 SEHNR and CDR2 FQNEAQ (reference sequence).

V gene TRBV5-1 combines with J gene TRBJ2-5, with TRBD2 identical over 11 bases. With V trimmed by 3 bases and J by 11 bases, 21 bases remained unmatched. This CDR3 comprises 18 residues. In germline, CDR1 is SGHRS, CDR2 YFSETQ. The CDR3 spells CASSSLAGGATSYNEQYF. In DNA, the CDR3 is TGCGCCAGCAGCTCGCTAGCGGGGGGTGCCACTTCCTACAATGAGCAGTACTTC.